These 10 T cell receptor beta chains share one sample of origin, sequenced in a study of identical twins. Via MiXCR, TCRdb re-called the 5' RACE reads, giving one row per CDR3 protein. The sample holds a few hundred thousand distinct CDR3 sequences; approximately 10% are singletons and the top ten take approximately 8.9%. The sample was naive T cells sorted from blood. Every receptor here comes from a woman in her forties or fifties in good health.

This clonotype has just a few counts. The gene calls are TRBV28 and TRBJ2-7; 7 bases agree with TRBD2. Looked up from germline, CDR1 is MDHEN and CDR2 is SYDVKM. This CDR3 contains 15 residues. V lost 5 bases and J lost 4; bases outside the gene matches: 11. CDR3 coding DNA: TGTGCCAGCAGTACACCCGGACTAGTAACGTACGAGCAGTACTTC. Encoded protein: CASSTPGLVTYEQYF.

In this sample, this clonotype turned up a few times. The chain uses TRBV29-1 and TRBJ1-4, with D possibly being TRBD1 (5 bases). The CDR3 extends over 11 amino acids. Trimming stripped 7 bases from V and 7 bases from J, with 10 bases between. Germline V gene lookup returns CDR1 SQVTM and CDR2 ANQGSEA. CDR3 residues: CSAGTSEKLFF. CDR3 DNA: TGCAGCGCGGGGACTTCTGAAAAACTGTTTTTT.

J is TRBJ2-2 and V is TRBV24-1, with 7 bases fitting TRBD2. CDR1 KGHDR and CDR2 SFDVKD come from the germline V gene. V was pared by 4 bases and J by 9 bases, with 10 bases of the junction left unmatched. The CDR3 consists of 15 residues. The CDR3 DNA reads TGTGCCACCAGTGAAGTGGTGGGGGGGAACCGGGAGCTGTTTTTT. It translates to CATSEVVGGNRELFF.

The chain couples TRBV29-1 to TRBJ2-1; the match to TRBD2 covers 7 bases. J was trimmed by 4 bases and V by 0 bases; bases with no gene match: 6. The V gene's germline CDR1 is SQVTM and CDR2 ANQGSEA. The length of the CDR3 is 15 residues. DNA for the CDR3: TGCAGCGTTGAAGATGGTGGGACTACTTACAATGAGCAGTTCTTC. Encoded protein: CSVEDGGTTYNEQFF.

The chain recombines TRBV24-1 with TRBJ2-1; 11 bases agree with TRBD2. Germline V CDR1 and CDR2: KGHDR, SFDVKD. There are 16 residues in the CDR3. V shed 4 bases and J 3 bases; nucleotides not matched to a gene: 4. The CDR3 sequence is CATSDALAGDYNEQFF. The CDR3 DNA reads TGTGCCACCAGTGACGCACTAGCGGGAGACTACAATGAGCAGTTCTTC.

The sample holds a few counts of this clonotype. This chain joins TRBV20-1 and TRBJ2-1, with TRBD2 matching 8 bases. J was trimmed by 0 bases and V by 3 bases; bases with no gene match: 7. Germline CDR1 reads DFQATT; CDR2 reads SNEGSKA (reference sequence). The CDR3 spans 16 residues. CDR3 protein: CSARGRSGSSYNEQFF. CDR3 DNA: TGCAGTGCTAGGGGGCGGAGCGGGAGCTCCTACAATGAGCAGTTCTTC.

This chain uses TRBV20-1 with TRBJ2-1; tentative D call: TRBD2 (6 bases). V was cut by 1 base and J by 3 bases, with 10 bases left in between. This CDR3 has 14 residues. CDR1 and CDR2 from the germline V gene are DFQATT and SNEGSKA (reference sequence). The CDR3: CSARGLGYYNEQFF. Written as DNA, the CDR3 is TGCAGTGCTAGAGGACTAGGGTACTACAATGAGCAGTTCTTC.

The J gene is TRBJ2-6, the V gene TRBV5-1; possibly TRBD2 for D (5 bases). V lost 0 bases, J lost 2 bases, and 9 bases lay in between. CDR1 SGHRS and CDR2 YFSETQ come from the germline V gene. This CDR3 comprises 16 residues. The CDR3 here is CASSLDFGAGANVLTF. CDR3 nucleotide sequence: TGCGCCAGCAGCTTGGATTTCGGGGCTGGGGCCAACGTCCTGACTTTC. Based on the CDR3 plus reference TRBV5-1 and TRBJ2-6, the full variable domain is KAGVTQTPRYLIKTRGQQVTLSCSPISGHRSVSWYQQTPGQGLQFLFEYFSETQRNKGNFPGRFSGRQFSNSRSEMNVSTLELGDSALYLCASSLDFGAGANVLTFGAGSRLTVL.

This clonotype was detected only a few times. The gene calls are TRBV20-1 and TRBJ2-1, with 7 bases aligning to TRBD2. Germline loops: CDR1 DFQATT, CDR2 SNEGSKA (reference sequence). CDR3 size: 14 residues. The junction had 3 bases not matched to a gene; V was cut back by 0 bases and J by 4 bases. Here the CDR3 reads CSARDRLAYNEQFF. In nucleotides, the CDR3 is TGCAGTGCTAGAGATCGACTAGCTTACAATGAGCAGTTCTTC.

This chain uses TRBV5-1 with TRBJ2-5; no definite D call. The CDR3 totals 15 residues. The ends were cut back, 0 bases at V and 3 bases at J, with 12 bases in the middle. Looked up from germline, CDR1 is SGHRS and CDR2 is YFSETQ. CDR3 nucleotides: TGCGCCAGCAGCTTGGTATGGAAGACCGAAGAGACCCAGTACTTC. As protein: CASSLVWKTEETQYF.